This TCR beta chain was identified in a study of CD4 T cells in relation to SARS-CoV-2 and coronaviruses (dated by TCRdb to the early 2020s). About the study as a whole: In the ViraFEST assay, PBMCs were cultured with antigen for less than 11 days, after which TCR beta CDR3s were sequenced to identify clonal expansions specific to the antigen. An HIV-1 Nef peptide pool or a culture without peptide was used as the negative reference condition. Using patient-derived lymphoblastoid cell lines, the shared crossreactive spike epitopes were mapped to their HLA restriction. At the level of individual TCR clonotypes, the study measured memory CD4+ T cell crossreactivity between SARS-CoV-2 spike protein and common cold coronavirus spike proteins. Samples from a few pre-COVID donors and the naive versus memory experiments were sequenced with the Adaptive Biotechnologies TCR-sequencing kit; other data were Illumina-based. A different, Illumina-based TCR-beta assay was used to sequence expansion assays from other donors in the study. Broader findings and caveats from the paper: Crossreactivity analysis centred on spike protein, so crossreactivity against other viral proteins was not assessed. Small numbers of patients and of tested TCRs were a limitation of the study. Crossreactive clones showed significantly weaker SARS-CoV-2-driven expansion than monoreactive clones, consistent with antigenic imprinting. Memory CD4+ clonotypes crossrecognizing SARS-CoV-2 and at least one common cold coronavirus spike were found in about 61% of donors. No donor contributed both pre-pandemic and post-infection samples, which limited tracing the source of pre-existing responses.

The CDR3 contains 16 residues, cysteine and phenylalanine counted. Only the CDR3 DNA stays, 48 bases, in frame from base 1. Compared with germline, V lacks 6 bases and J lacks 0 bases; bases without a gene match: 1. Via the germline V gene, CDR1 is ENHRY and CDR2 SYGVKD. Comments on this clone: Its antigen is currently not known. No base quality values were provided; no much bigger clone lies one nucleotide off.

CD4+ T cells from unexposed donors were collected before the COVID-19 pandemic (2011-2018). After around eleven days of culture, CD4+ T cells were isolated with the EasySep CD4+ T cell isolation kit. As cell numbers permitted, CD4+ T cells from unexposed donors were tested for reactivity to SARS-CoV-2 S and N and to four common cold coronavirus spike pools. Each well held 1.5 million to 2 million PBMCs cultured in IMDM containing roughly 5% human AB serum and approximately 9.6 IU/ml IL-2. Half of the culture medium was replaced with fresh IL-2-containing medium on days 3 and 7. Each peptide culture condition was generally run in triplicate replicate wells. Leukapheresis product for the unexposed donors was bought commercially. Ficoll-Paque PLUS gradient centrifugation was used to isolate PBMCs from leukapheresis product or whole blood. PBMCs were either cryopreserved at -140°C or used fresh in the expansion assay. The QIAamp Micro DNA Kit was used to extract genomic DNA from the CD4+ T cells.

Library preparation employed the immunoSEQ multiplex PCR assay. The original methods were these. During preprocessing, nonproductive sequences were removed, along with CDR3s that did not begin with C, did not end with F or W, or were shorter than 7 amino acids. The MANAFEST web app was used to call antigen-specific clonotypes on the basis of expansion compared with the reference and with other culture wells. To be counted as positive, a clone had to show significant expansion compared with the reference culture, at an FDR below 0.05, in 2 of 3 replicate wells. A further requirement for positive clones was significant expansion compared with all other tandem wells, along with an odds ratio above 5. CDR3 homology was quantified as pairwise Levenshtein distance, calculated with the stringdist R package after three terminal residues were trimmed from each end. TCRdb re-hosts the immuneACCESS table, in-frame sequences only. Its copies lack some clones; in the studies checked, an unresolved V gene accounts for under half of them, and the cause for the rest is not known. The D gene and trimming were derived from the DNA, and the V and J assignments and clone size from that table. This sample lists tens of thousands of clones; roughly four fifths were detected once. Clones ranked in the top ten supply 21% of the sample.

The chain joins TRBV10-3 to TRBJ2-1, and 14 bases in between align with TRBD2. This TCR derives from a human donor in good health. Source material: CD4+ T cells from PBMCs, cultured in vitro. The DNA reads as follows: TGTGCCATCAGGGGACTAGCGGGAGCCTCCTACAATGAGCAGTTCTTC. This codes for CAIRGLAGASYNEQFF.